This T cell receptor beta chain emerged from a study of somatic mutations in cytotoxic T cells in rheumatoid arthritis. Only in-frame clones appear in the TCRdb table, and some are missing; sequencing was by immunoSEQ multiplex PCR. The sample has approximately 13,000 clones; around four fifths are singletons. CDR3 size: 16 residues. The V end lost 2 bases, the J end lost 5 bases, and 19 bases lay between the germline ends. CDR1 and CDR2 (germline): SGHKS, YYEKEE (reference sequence). The sequence came from an adult with rheumatoid arthritis. This chain connects TRBV5-5 to TRBJ2-5; D may be TRBD1 (7 bases). Sequencing input: CD8+ T cells sorted from blood. The chain's CDR3 is CASSFWDQGGPETQYF. CDR3 DNA sequence: TGTGCCAGCAGCTTTTGGGACCAGGGGGGTCCGGAGACCCAGTACTTC. Filled out from reference TRBV5-5 and TRBJ2-5, the complete variable domain reads DAGVTQSPTHLIKTRGQQVTLRCSPISGHKSVSWYQQVLGQGPQFIFQYYEKEERGRGNFPDRFSARQFPNYSSELNVNALLLGDSALYLCASSFWDQGGPETQYFGPGTRLLVL.